The 4 T cell receptor beta chains in this list originate from one sample, sequenced in a study of blood T cell repertoires in COVID-19. Assay: immunoSEQ multiplex PCR; the TCRdb copy retains only in-frame clones and omits some. The repertoire holds some 150,000 clones, with roughly four fifths as singletons. The sample consisted of PBMCs or T cells enriched from blood (not recorded which). The receptors shown here come from a man in his fifties or sixties who had recovered from COVID-19.

The V call is TRBV7-6, the J call TRBJ2-2; a possible D gene is TRBD1 (6 bases). This CDR3 is 16 amino acids long. V was pared by 1 base and J by 1 base, with 10 bases between. Germline lookup yields CDR1 SGHVS and CDR2 FNYEAQ. Here the CDR3 reads CASSLGPGQNTGELFF. The CDR3 DNA reads TGTGCCAGCAGCTTAGGACCGGGACAGAACACCGGGGAGCTGTTTTTT.

The V and J genes are TRBV5-4 and TRBJ2-7, with D tentatively TRBD2 (5 bases). Between the trimmed V and J ends, which lost 0 bases and 3 bases, there was a span of 10 bases. This CDR3 has 14 residues. Looked up from germline, CDR1 is SGHNT and CDR2 is YYREEE (reference sequence). The CDR3 nucleotides read TGTGCCAGCAGCTTGGGAGGGCAAGTCTACGAGCAGTACTTC. It codes for CASSLGGQVYEQYF.

The rearrangement uses TRBV6-5 and TRBJ2-7; TRBD2 aligns across 13 bases. The CDR3 loop spans 15 amino acids. With 5 bases clipped from V and 0 bases from J, the junction kept 1 base outside the gene matches. Per the germline V gene, CDR1 is MNHEY and CDR2 is SVGAGI. CDR3 DNA sequence: TGTGCCAGCAGTACTAGCGGGGGGGGCTCCTACGAGCAGTACTTC. Its translation: CASSTSGGGSYEQYF.

The V call is TRBV18, the J call TRBJ2-5; D is perhaps TRBD1 (7 bases). CDR1 and CDR2 (germline): KGHSH, LQKENI. The CDR3 contains 15 residues. Trimming removed 2 bases at V and 1 base at J, with 11 bases between. The CDR3 region is CASSPRQGGQETQYF. CDR3 in DNA: TGTGCCAGCTCACCAAGGCAGGGGGGCCAAGAGACCCAGTACTTC.